This T cell receptor (beta chain) was documented in a study of monozygotic twins with inflammatory bowel disease. The quantity of total RNA per TCR library was approximately 3.5 ug. Reprocessing the 5' RACE reads, TCRdb reports a single entry for every CDR3 protein and omits DNA. Recorded for this sample: fewer than 450,000 distinct CDR3 sequences. CDR3 length equals 14 residues. Germline lookup yields CDR1 WSHSY and CDR2 SAAADI. Study-wide points: Possibly because of limited power, concordant and discordant twins showed no difference in repertoire similarity.

A word on this clonotype: Its antigen is not known.

This TCR came from a human donor with ulcerative colitis or Crohn's disease, or a healthy co-twin of an affected twin (not recorded which). The V and J genes are TRBV10-2 and TRBJ2-3. Source material: blood. CDR3 protein: CASSLRESTDTQYF.